The 20 T cell receptor beta chains listed next were all sequenced from one sample in a study of T-cell reconstitution after alpha-beta-depleted transplantation in children. The TCRbeta library was prepared with unique molecular identifiers. TCRdb reanalysed the PCR reads using MiXCR and keeps one entry per CDR3 protein. Among 700,000 to 950,000 distinct CDR3 sequences listed, approximately 15% were seen once. The source was PBMCs, mostly from graft donor cells, collected 360 days after TCRalphabeta/CD19-depleted stem cell transplant. The origin of the receptors is a male patient between 10 and 17 years old who had a stem cell transplant for acute lymphoblastic leukemia, so the T cells may come from the graft donor.

This clonotype was recorded many times. The rearrangement uses TRBV18 and TRBJ1-1, with 9 bases lining up with TRBD1. The CDR3 has 17 residues. CDR1 and CDR2 from the germline V gene are KGHSH and LQKENI. The V and J ends lost 0 bases and 5 bases, in that order; junction bases with no gene match: 10. CDR3 bases: TGTGCCAGCTCACCACCTACCGGGACAGGGAAGAGAACTGAAGCTTTCTTT. Its protein is CASSPPTGTGKRTEAFF.

Only a few counts were recorded for this clonotype. The rearrangement joins TRBV9 to TRBJ2-1; 8 nucleotides match TRBD1. The CDR3 runs to 15 residues. V dropped 3 bases and J dropped 6; count of bases not matched to a gene: 8. Germline values: CDR1 SGDLS, CDR2 YYNGEE. DNA for the CDR3: TGTGCCAGCAGCGGAAGACAGGGGCCCACCAATGAGCAGTTCTTC. This encodes CASSGRQGPTNEQFF.

This clonotype was seen a handful of times. The rearrangement joins TRBV28 to TRBJ2-3; D is possibly TRBD2 (5 bases). In germline, CDR1 is MDHEN, CDR2 SYDVKM. Between the trimmed V and J ends, which lost 5 bases and 9 bases, there was a span of 15 bases. The CDR3 runs 13 residues. The CDR3 is CASSPRGSRTQYF. The CDR3 DNA reads TGTGCCAGCAGTCCCCGGGGTTCCCGGACGCAGTATTTT.

The chain uses TRBV7-9 and TRBJ1-5; 7 bases align to TRBD1. Germline values: CDR1 SEHNR, CDR2 FQNEAQ (reference sequence). V lost 5 bases to trimming and J lost 6 bases; unmatched junction nucleotides: 7. CDR3 length: 14 amino acids. This CDR3 is CASSPGAGGQPQHF. As DNA, the CDR3 is TGTGCCAGCAGCCCAGGGGCAGGGGGTCAGCCCCAGCATTTT.

This clonotype was recorded a few times. The chain has TRBV29-1 and TRBJ2-3, with 9 nucleotides matching TRBD2. CDR1 and CDR2 (germline): SQVTM, ANQGSEA. The CDR3 totals 17 residues. After removal of 6 bases from V and 4 bases from J, the junction contained 17 bases not matched to a gene. Here the CDR3 DNA reads TGCAGCGTCCTCACCAATGACCCGGGACTAGCCGCAGATACGCAGTATTTT. Protein product: CSVLTNDPGLAADTQYF.

This clonotype showed up just a few times. The DNA is omitted, as the CDR3 cannot be located on it reliably, and the CDR3 follows TCRdb's listing. V and J are TRBV19 and TRBJ2-2; the DNA was not used to check the table's D call, TRBD2. Germline loops: CDR1 LNHDA, CDR2 SQIVND (reference sequence). Termini included, the CDR3 measures 14 amino acids. The CDR3 loop is CASSLLAARGAVFF.

This clonotype was counted a few times. This rearrangement joins TRBV2 to TRBJ2-3; D perhaps matches TRBD1 (7 bases). The germline V and J ends were trimmed by 1 base and 2 bases, with 13 bases remaining between them. CDR3 size: 16 residues. Germline CDR1 SNHLY, CDR2 FYNNEI. CDR3 amino acids: CASSEDAGQYTDTQYF. CDR3 sequence (DNA): TGTGCCAGCAGTGAAGATGCGGGACAGTACACAGATACGCAGTATTTT. Full variable domain (missing parts from reference TRBV2 and TRBJ2-3): EPEVTQTPSHQVTQMGQEVILRCVPISNHLYFYWYRQILGQKVEFLVSFYNNEISEKSEIFDDQFSVERPDGSNFTLKIRSTKLEDSAMYFCASSEDAGQYTDTQYFGPGTRLTVL.

This clonotype was seen a few times. This rearrangement joins TRBV5-1 to TRBJ2-5; tentatively, D is TRBD2 (5 bases). CDR1 and CDR2 from the germline V gene are SGHRS and YFSETQ. V was shortened by 6 bases and J by 0 bases, with 15 bases between the two germline ends. This CDR3 comprises 15 residues. CDR3 residues: CASMSAGQNQETQYF. The CDR3 nucleotides are TGCGCCAGCATGTCGGCGGGCCAGAACCAAGAGACCCAGTACTTC.

The chain combines TRBV12-3 or TRBV12-4 with TRBJ2-1, with 12 bases aligning to TRBD2. With 4 bases clipped from V and 7 bases from J, the junction kept 11 bases outside the gene matches. This CDR3 has 17 amino acids. The chain's CDR3 is CASSSPLAGGPLNEQFF. In nucleotides, the CDR3 is TGTGCCAGCAGTTCACCCCTAGCGGGAGGGCCGTTGAATGAGCAGTTCTTC.

The chain employs TRBV2 and TRBJ2-5; weak D call: TRBD1 (6 bases). Per the germline V gene, CDR1 is SNHLY and CDR2 is FYNNEI. The CDR3 contains 15 residues. The V end lost 8 bases, the J end lost 2 bases, and 18 bases lay between the germline ends. This CDR3 is CASRPQTGDQETQYF. DNA for the CDR3: TGTGCCAGCCGACCTCAGACAGGTGATCAAGAGACCCAGTACTTC.

The J gene is TRBJ1-6, the V gene TRBV12-3 or TRBV12-4; D is unclear. Trimming took 8 bases from V and 7 from J, leaving 6 bases between them. This CDR3 has 11 residues. The CDR3 bases are TGTGCCAGCCTGGGAAATTCACCCCTCCACTTT. Protein sequence: CASLGNSPLHF.

This clonotype was observed a handful of times. The rearrangement joins TRBV7-9 to TRBJ2-2; perhaps TRBD2 as D (6 bases). This CDR3 spans 15 amino acids. Germline V gene lookup returns CDR1 SEHNR and CDR2 FQNEAQ (reference sequence). The V end lost 5 bases, the J end lost 4 bases, and 14 bases lay between the germline ends. Written as DNA, the CDR3 is TGTGCCAGCAGCCCCTGGGGACTCCTCACCGGGGAGCTGTTTTTT. Encoded protein: CASSPWGLLTGELFF.

This clonotype showed up many times. The genes are TRBV10-3 and TRBJ2-1; 10 bases align to TRBD2. The CDR3 extends over 15 amino acids. The V gene end was trimmed by 1 base and the J gene end by 6 bases; junction bases not matched to a gene: 3. Germline V gene lookup returns CDR1 ENHRY and CDR2 SYGVKD. In DNA, the CDR3 is TGTGCCATCAGTGAGTTGCCTAGCGGGAGCAATGAGCAGTTCTTC. It translates to CAISELPSGSNEQFF.

This clonotype came up a few times. The rearrangement links TRBV12-3 or TRBV12-4 to TRBJ2-7; perhaps TRBD1 as D (6 bases). Trimming removed 6 bases at V and 3 bases at J, with 15 bases between. This CDR3 is built from 14 residues. The CDR3 nucleotides read TGTGCCAGCAGACCTACAGGGTCCCGCTACGAGCAGTACTTC. It translates to CASRPTGSRYEQYF.

This clonotype was seen a handful of times. DNA of the CDR3: TGTGCCAGCAGTTACGGGACGGACTCCTACGAGCAGTACTTC. Amino acids: CASSYGTDSYEQYF. The V and J genes are TRBV6-2 or TRBV6-3 and TRBJ2-7; the D call may be TRBD1 or TRBD2 (5 bases each). The V gene lost 2 bases and the J gene lost 0 bases, with 8 bases spanning the gap. Germline CDR1 MNHEY, CDR2 SVGEGT. The CDR3 has 14 residues.

This clonotype was counted only a few times. The chain joins TRBV4-1 to TRBJ2-5, with no clear D. The V gene lost 0 bases and the J gene lost 5 bases, with 10 bases spanning the gap. CDR3 length: 14 residues. The germline CDR1 and CDR2 sequences are MGHRA and YSYEKL. CDR3 loop: CASSQDMVVETQYF. The CDR3 nucleotides are TGCGCCAGCAGCCAAGACATGGTTGTTGAGACCCAGTACTTC.

The sample holds a few counts of this clonotype. The CDR3 loop is CASRLARNNEQFF. The CDR3 nucleotides are TGTGCCAGCAGGCTAGCGCGAAACAATGAGCAGTTCTTC. This chain connects TRBV2 to TRBJ2-1, with D possibly matching TRBD2 (6 bases). Deletions cut 6 bases from V and 5 bases from J, with 11 bases between. Germline assignment: CDR1 SNHLY and CDR2 FYNNEI. The CDR3 totals 13 residues.

This clonotype was seen a few times. The chain recombines TRBV20-1 with TRBJ2-2; TRBD1 agrees at 9 bases. Germline V gene sequence: CDR1 DFQATT, CDR2 SNEGSKA (reference sequence). The CDR3 is 15 amino acids. Germline trimming cut 1 base from V and 5 bases from J; bases unmatched to any gene: 5. This CDR3 reads CSARGGQGGTGELFF. DNA of the CDR3: TGCAGTGCTAGAGGGGGACAGGGAGGGACCGGGGAGCTGTTTTTT.

This clonotype was detected ten times or more. The J gene is TRBJ1-2, the V gene TRBV4-1, with 7 positions matching TRBD1. The V gene's germline CDR1 is MGHRA and CDR2 YSYEKL. The ends lost 4 bases at V and 3 bases at J; junction bases unmatched: 5. CDR3 size: 14 residues. The CDR3 DNA reads as TGCGCCAGCAGCCTCCGGGACAGAGACTATGGCTACACCTTC. This codes for CASSLRDRDYGYTF.

The DNA of the CDR3 is TGTGCCAGCAGTGAAACTAGCGGGAGGAGGGCCAAAAACATTCAGTACTTC. It specifies CASSETSGRRAKNIQYF. The chain is built from TRBV6-1 and TRBJ2-4; 12 bases agree with TRBD2. J gave up 1 base and V 2 bases, and 3 bases lay outside the gene matches. Germline V gene lookup returns CDR1 MNHNS and CDR2 SASEGT. This CDR3 is built from 17 residues.